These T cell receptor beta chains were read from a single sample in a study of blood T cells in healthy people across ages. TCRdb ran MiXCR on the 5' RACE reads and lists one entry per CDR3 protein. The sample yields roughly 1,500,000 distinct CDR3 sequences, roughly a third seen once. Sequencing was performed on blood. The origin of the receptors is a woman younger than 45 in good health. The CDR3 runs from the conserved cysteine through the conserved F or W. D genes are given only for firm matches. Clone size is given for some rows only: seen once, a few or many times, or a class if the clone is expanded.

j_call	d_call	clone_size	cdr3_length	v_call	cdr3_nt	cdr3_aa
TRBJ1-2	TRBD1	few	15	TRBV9	TGTGCCAGCAGCGTAGAGGGGACAGCGGACTATGGCTACACCTTC	CASSVEGTADYGYTF
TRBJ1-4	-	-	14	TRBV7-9	TGTGCCAGCAGCTACAGGCCCCGAGGTGAAAAACTGTTTTTT	CASSYRPRGEKLFF
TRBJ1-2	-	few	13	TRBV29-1	TGCAGCGTTGGACAGCTAATCAACTATGGCTACACCTTC	CSVGQLINYGYTF
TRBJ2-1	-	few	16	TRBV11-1	TGTGCCAGCAACACAAGACATGCCCGCTCCTACAATGAGCAGTTCTTC	CASNTRHARSYNEQFF
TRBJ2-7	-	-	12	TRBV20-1	TGCAGTGCGGTACTAGGCGGATACGAGCAGTACTTC	CSAVLGGYEQYF
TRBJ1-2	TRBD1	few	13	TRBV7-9	TGTGCCAGCAGCACTGACAGGGACGATGGCTACACCTTC	CASSTDRDDGYTF
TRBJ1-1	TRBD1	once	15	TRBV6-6	TGTGCCAGCAGTCTTCCGGGACAGGGTCACACTGAAGCTTTCTTT	CASSLPGQGHTEAFF
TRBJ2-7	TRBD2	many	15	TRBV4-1	TGCGCCAGCAGCCACCCAACAGCGGGAACTTACGAGCAGTACTTC	CASSHPTAGTYEQYF
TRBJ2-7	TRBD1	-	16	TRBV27	TGTGCCAGCAGTTTATTTAGGGGACAGAGACCCTACGAGCAGTACTTC	CASSLFRGQRPYEQYF
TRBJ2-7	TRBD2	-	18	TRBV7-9	TGTGCCAGCAGCAGCCAGGGACTAGCGGGGGCCCCTTGGAACGAGCAGTACTTC	CASSSQGLAGAPWNEQYF
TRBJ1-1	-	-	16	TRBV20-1	TGCAGTGCCGTCCCGGGGGAGGGGATATTAAGGACTGAAGCTTTCTTT	CSAVPGEGILRTEAFF
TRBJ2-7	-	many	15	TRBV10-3	TGTGCCATCAGTGAGTCGTCTGTGGCTTCCTACGAGCAGTACTTC	CAISESSVASYEQYF
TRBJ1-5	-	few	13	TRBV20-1	TGCAGTGCTAGAGATCGGTGGGGGGGGCCCCAGCATTTT	CSARDRWGGPQHF
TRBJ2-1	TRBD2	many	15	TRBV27	TGTGCCAGCAGTTTAGTTAGCGGGGTCCCCAATGAGCAGTTCTTC	CASSLVSGVPNEQFF
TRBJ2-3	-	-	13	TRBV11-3	TGTGCCAGCAGCCCGGGGTGGACAGATACGCAGTATTTT	CASSPGWTDTQYF
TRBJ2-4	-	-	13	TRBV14	TGTGCCAGCAGCCCGGACCGCCCTGGTGTTCAGTACTTC	CASSPDRPGVQYF
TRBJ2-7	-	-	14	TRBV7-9	TGTGCCAGCAGGGGCGGAGGGCCCTCCTACGAGCAGTACTTC	CASRGGGPSYEQYF
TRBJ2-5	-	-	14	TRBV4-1	TGCGCCAGCAGCCAAGTTTTAGTCTCCCAGACCCAGTACTTC	CASSQVLVSQTQYF
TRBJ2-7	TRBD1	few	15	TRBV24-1	TGTGCCACCAGTGATGCCGGGACAGGGGGCTACGAGCAGTACTTC	CATSDAGTGGYEQYF
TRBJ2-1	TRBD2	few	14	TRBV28	TGTGCCAGCAGTTTAGGTGGGAGGGCCGGTGAGCAGTTCTTC	CASSLGGRAGEQFF
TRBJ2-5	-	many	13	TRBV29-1	TGCAGCGTTGGACGGAGGGGCGGGGAGACCCAGTACTTC	CSVGRRGGETQYF
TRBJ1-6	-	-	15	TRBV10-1	TGCGCCAGCAGTGAGTCTACAATTGGGAATTCACCCCTCCACTTT	CASSESTIGNSPLHF
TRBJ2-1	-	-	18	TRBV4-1	TGCGCCAGCAGCCAAGAAGGAGCAGGGTATCTGAGCTACAATGAGCAGTTCTTC	CASSQEGAGYLSYNEQFF
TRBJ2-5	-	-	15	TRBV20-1	TGCAGTGCATCAAGAGGGGGGGTTGAGTTGGAGACCCAGTACTTC	CSASRGGVELETQYF
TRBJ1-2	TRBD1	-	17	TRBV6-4	TGTGCCAGCAGTGACCGAAGCGGACAGGGTGGTGGTGGTGGCTACACCTTC	CASSDRSGQGGGGGYTF
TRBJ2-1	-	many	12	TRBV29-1	TGCAGCGTTGGGCTCCAGGGAGGAGAGCAGTTCTTC	CSVGLQGGEQFF